The clone carrying this TCR beta chain was seen a single time. These data originate in a study of T cell changes during pregnancy in multiple sclerosis. Using immunoSEQ multiplex PCR, the repertoire was profiled, and TCRdb retains in-frame clones only, with some absent. The table lists tens of thousands of clones, over 80% of them singletons. The V and J ends lost 5 bases and 7 bases, in that order; junction bases with no gene match: 14. Germline CDR1 is ENHRY and CDR2 is SYGVKD. The length of the CDR3 is 17 residues. This sequence joins TRBV10-3 and TRBJ1-6; 7 bases fit TRBD1. The sequences come from peripheral blood, collected in the third trimester of pregnancy. This sequence was found in a female donor in good health, enrolled as a control in a pregnancy study. As DNA, the CDR3 is TGTGCCATCAGTTACTCGAGTACCGGGACAGCCAATTCACCCCTCCACTTT. It specifies CAISYSSTGTANSPLHF.